This T cell receptor beta chain was found in a study of shared clonotypes between healthy human individuals. On the study more broadly: The study enrolled a couple of women and a few men aged 18 to 49. Notes on the study in general: Compared with clonotypes that all four donors shared, non-shared clonotypes had lower generation probabilities. Rarefaction showed sorted-subset sequencing was incomplete despite large depth.

Terminally differentiated effector memory CD45RA+ cells were excluded by CCR7 positive selection of CD45RO-negative cells. TCRdb's copy holds only in-frame clones and misses some; the assay was immunoSEQ multiplex PCR. The sample has 2 million to 2.5 million clones, roughly 91% seen once; the top ten hold about 1.8%. For this clone: The antigen is not known.

The CDR3 is 20 residues long. The V and J ends lost 1 base and 3 bases, in that order; junction bases with no gene match: 16. Germline V gene sequence: CDR1 LNHNV, CDR2 YYDKDF (reference sequence). Sequenced sample: naive CD8+ T cells from PBMCs. This TCR was recovered from a man between 18 and 35 years old in good health. Some clones in this sample may be carry-over from other donors' samples. This chain links TRBV15 with TRBJ2-3; 10 nucleotides match TRBD2. CDR3 residues: CATSRVEGIGAGGPTDTQYF. The CDR3 DNA follows: TGTGCCACCAGCAGAGTAGAGGGGATTGGAGCGGGAGGGCCAACAGATACGCAGTATTTT.